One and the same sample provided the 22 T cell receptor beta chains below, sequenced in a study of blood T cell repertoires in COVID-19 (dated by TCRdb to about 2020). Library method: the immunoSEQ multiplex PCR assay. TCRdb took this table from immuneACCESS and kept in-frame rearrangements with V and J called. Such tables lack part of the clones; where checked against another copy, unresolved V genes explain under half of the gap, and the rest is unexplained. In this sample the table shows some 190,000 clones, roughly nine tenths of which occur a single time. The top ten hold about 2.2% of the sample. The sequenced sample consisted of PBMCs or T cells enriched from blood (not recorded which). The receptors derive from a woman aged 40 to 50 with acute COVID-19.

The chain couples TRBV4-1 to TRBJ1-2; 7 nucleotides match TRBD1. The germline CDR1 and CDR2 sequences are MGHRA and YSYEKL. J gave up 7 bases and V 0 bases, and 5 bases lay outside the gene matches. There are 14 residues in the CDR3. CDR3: CASSQDDRVFGYTF. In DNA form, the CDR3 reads TGCGCCAGCAGCCAAGATGACAGGGTCTTTGGCTACACCTTC.

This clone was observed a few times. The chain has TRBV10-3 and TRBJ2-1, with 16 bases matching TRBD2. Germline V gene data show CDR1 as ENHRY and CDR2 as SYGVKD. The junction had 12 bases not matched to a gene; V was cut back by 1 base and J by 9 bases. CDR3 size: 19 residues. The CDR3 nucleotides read TGTGCCATCAGTGAGTTAGGGACTAGCGGGAGGGCCAACGTGGGTGAGCAGTTCTTC. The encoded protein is CAISELGTSGRANVGEQFF.

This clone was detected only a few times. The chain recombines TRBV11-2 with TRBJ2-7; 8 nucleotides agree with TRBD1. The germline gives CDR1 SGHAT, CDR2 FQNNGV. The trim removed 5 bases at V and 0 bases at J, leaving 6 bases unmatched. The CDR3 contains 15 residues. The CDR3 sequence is CASSPGTGLSYEQYF. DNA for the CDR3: TGTGCCAGCAGCCCCGGGACAGGCCTCTCCTACGAGCAGTACTTC. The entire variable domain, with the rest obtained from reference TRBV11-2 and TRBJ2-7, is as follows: EAGVAQSPRYKIIEKRQSVAFWCNPISGHATLYWYQQILGQGPKLLIQFQNNGVVDDSQLPKDRFSAERLKGVDSTLKIQPAKLEDSAVYLCASSPGTGLSYEQYFGPGTRLTVT.

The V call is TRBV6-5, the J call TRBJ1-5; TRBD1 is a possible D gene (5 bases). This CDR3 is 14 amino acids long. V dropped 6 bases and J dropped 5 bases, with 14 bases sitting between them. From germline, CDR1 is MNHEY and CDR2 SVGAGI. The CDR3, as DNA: TGTGCCAGCAGCTCAAGACAGTCGGATCAGCCCCAGCATTTT. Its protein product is CASSSRQSDQPQHF.

DNA for the CDR3: TGTGCCAGCAGCCGATCGGGACAGAGCTCTGGGGCCAACGTCCTGACTTTC. It translates to CASSRSGQSSGANVLTF. The V call is TRBV5-5, the J call TRBJ2-6, with 7 bases lining up with TRBD1. The CDR3 is 17 amino acids. With 4 bases clipped from V and 0 bases from J, the junction kept 7 bases outside the gene matches. Germline CDR1 and CDR2: SGHKS and YYEKEE (reference sequence). Looking up the rest from reference TRBV5-5 and TRBJ2-6 gives the full variable domain: DAGVTQSPTHLIKTRGQQVTLRCSPISGHKSVSWYQQVLGQGPQFIFQYYEKEERGRGNFPDRFSARQFPNYSSELNVNALLLGDSALYLCASSRSGQSSGANVLTFGAGSRLTVL.

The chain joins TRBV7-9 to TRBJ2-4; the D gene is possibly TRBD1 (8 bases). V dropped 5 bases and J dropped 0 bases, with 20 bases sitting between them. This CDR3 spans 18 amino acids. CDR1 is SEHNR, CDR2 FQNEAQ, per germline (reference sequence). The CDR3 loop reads CASSVNRGGSLAKNIQYF. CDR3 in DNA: TGTGCCAGCAGCGTGAACAGGGGGGGATCACTAGCCAAAAACATTCAGTACTTC.

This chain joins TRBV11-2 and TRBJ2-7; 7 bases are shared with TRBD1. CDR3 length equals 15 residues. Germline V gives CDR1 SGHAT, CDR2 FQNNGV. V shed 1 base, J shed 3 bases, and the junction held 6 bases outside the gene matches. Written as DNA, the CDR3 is TGTGCCAGCAGCTTAGTAACAGGGGCTCTCTACGAGCAGTACTTC. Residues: CASSLVTGALYEQYF.

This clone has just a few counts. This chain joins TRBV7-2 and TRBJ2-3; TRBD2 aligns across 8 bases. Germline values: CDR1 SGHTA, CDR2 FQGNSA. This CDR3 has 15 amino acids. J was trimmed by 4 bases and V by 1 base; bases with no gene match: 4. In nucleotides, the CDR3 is TGTGCCAGCAGCTTAGTCGGGGGGGGCGCAGATACGCAGTATTTT. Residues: CASSLVGGGADTQYF.

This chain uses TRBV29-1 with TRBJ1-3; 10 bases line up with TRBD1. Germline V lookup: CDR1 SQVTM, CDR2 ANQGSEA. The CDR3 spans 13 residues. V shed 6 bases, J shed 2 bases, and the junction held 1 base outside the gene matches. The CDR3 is CSVGQGTGNTIYF. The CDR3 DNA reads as TGCAGCGTGGGACAGGGGACTGGAAACACCATATATTTT.

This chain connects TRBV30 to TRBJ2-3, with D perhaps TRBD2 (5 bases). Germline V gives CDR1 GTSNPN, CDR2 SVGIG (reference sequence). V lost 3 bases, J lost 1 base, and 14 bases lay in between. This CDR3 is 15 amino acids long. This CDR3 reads CAWSRTSSRTDTQYF. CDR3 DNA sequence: TGTGCCTGGAGCCGAACTAGTTCTCGCACAGATACGCAGTATTTT.

In DNA form, the CDR3 reads TGTGCCAGCAGTGACTCCTGGGCAGGAACTAACTATGGCTACACCTTC. The encoded protein is CASSDSWAGTNYGYTF. The chain joins TRBV6-4 to TRBJ1-2; D call uncertain. This CDR3 spans 16 amino acids. Germline values: CDR1 MRHNA, CDR2 SNTAGT. Trimming shortened V by 0 bases and J by 0 bases, and 11 bases separated the two germline ends.

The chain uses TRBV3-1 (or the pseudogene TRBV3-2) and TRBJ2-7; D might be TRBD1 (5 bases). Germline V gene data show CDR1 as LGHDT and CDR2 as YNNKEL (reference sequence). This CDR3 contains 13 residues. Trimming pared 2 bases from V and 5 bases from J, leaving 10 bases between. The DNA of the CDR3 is TGTGCCAGCAGCCAATCCAGGGCGGACGAGCAGTACTTC. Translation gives CASSQSRADEQYF.

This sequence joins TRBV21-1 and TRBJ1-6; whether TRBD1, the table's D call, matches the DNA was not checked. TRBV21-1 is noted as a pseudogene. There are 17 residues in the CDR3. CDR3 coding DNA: TGTGCCAGCAGCAAACGACACCTCCATTTAGATAATTCACCCCTCCACTTT. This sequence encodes CASSKRHLHLDNSPLHF.

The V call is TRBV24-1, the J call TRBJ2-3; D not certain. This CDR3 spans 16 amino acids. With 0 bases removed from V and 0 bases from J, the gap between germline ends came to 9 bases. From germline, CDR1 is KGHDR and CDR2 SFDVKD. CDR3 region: CATSDLSGGSTDTQYF. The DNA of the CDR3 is TGTGCCACCAGTGATTTGTCGGGTGGGAGCACAGATACGCAGTATTTT.

The CDR3 DNA reads TGTGCCAGCAGTGAGGGGGGATTGAACACTGAAGCTTTCTTT. It translates to CASSEGGLNTEAFF. This chain joins TRBV2 and TRBJ1-1; TRBD1 is a possible D gene (5 bases). Germline assignment: CDR1 SNHLY and CDR2 FYNNEI. The germline V and J ends were trimmed by 3 bases and 0 bases, with 8 bases remaining between them. The length of the CDR3 is 14 residues.

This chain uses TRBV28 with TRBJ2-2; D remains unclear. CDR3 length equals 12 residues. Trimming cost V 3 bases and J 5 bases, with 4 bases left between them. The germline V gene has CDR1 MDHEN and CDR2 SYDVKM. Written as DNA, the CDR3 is TGTGCCAGCAGTTTCGGTACCGGGGAGCTGTTTTTT. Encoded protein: CASSFGTGELFF.

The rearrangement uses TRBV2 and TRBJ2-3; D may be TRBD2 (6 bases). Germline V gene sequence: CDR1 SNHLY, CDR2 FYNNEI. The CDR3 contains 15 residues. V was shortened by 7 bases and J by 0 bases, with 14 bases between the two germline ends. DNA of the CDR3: TGTGCCAGCAATTCACTAGCCCTTAGCACAGATACGCAGTATTTT. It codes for CASNSLALSTDTQYF. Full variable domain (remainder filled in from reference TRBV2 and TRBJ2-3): EPEVTQTPSHQVTQMGQEVILRCVPISNHLYFYWYRQILGQKVEFLVSFYNNEISEKSEIFDDQFSVERPDGSNFTLKIRSTKLEDSAMYFCASNSLALSTDTQYFGPGTRLTVL.

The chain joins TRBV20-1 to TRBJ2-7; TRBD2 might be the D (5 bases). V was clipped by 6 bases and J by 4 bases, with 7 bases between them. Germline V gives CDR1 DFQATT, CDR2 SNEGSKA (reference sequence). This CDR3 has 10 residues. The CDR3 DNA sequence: TGCAGTGCGGGGAGATACGAGCAGTACTTC. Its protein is CSAGRYEQYF.

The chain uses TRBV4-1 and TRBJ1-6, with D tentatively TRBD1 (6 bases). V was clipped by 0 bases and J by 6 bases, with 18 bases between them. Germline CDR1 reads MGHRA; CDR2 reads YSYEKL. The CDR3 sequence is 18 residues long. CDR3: CASSQDGAVVQGNSPLHF. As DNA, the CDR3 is TGCGCCAGCAGCCAAGATGGGGCCGTCGTACAGGGTAATTCACCCCTCCACTTT.

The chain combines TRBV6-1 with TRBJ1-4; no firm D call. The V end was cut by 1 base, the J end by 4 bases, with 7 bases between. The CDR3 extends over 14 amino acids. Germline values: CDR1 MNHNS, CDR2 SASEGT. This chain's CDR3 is CASSEGRINEKLFF. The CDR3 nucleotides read TGTGCCAGCAGTGAAGGGAGGATTAATGAAAAACTGTTTTTT.

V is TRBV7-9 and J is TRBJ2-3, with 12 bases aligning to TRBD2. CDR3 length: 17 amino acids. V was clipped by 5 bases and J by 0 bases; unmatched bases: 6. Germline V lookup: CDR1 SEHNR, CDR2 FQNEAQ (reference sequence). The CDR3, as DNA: TGTGCCAGCAGCGGTCGACTAGCGGGAGATAGCACAGATACGCAGTATTTT. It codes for CASSGRLAGDSTDTQYF.

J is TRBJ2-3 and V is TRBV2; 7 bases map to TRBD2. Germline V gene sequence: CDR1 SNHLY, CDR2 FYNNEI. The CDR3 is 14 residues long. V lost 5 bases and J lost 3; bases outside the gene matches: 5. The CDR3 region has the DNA TGTGCCAGCAGTCCGGGACTATCAACAGATACGCAGTATTTT. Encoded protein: CASSPGLSTDTQYF.